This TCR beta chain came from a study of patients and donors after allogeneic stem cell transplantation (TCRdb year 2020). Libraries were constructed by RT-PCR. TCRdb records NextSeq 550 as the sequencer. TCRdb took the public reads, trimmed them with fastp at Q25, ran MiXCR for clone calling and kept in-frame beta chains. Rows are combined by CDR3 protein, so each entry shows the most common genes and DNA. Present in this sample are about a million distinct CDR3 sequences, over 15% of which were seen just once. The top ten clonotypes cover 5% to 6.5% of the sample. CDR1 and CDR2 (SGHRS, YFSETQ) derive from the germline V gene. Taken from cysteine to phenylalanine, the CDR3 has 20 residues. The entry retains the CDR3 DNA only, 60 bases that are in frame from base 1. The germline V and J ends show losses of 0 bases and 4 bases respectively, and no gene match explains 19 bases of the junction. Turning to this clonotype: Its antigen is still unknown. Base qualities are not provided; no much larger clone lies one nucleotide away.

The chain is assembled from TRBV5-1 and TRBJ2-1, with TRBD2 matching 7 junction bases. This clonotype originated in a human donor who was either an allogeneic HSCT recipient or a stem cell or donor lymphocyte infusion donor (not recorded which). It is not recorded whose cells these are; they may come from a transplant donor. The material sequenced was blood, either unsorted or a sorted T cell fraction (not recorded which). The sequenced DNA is TGCGCCAGCAGCTTGGCCCCGGTAGGGGCCTTGACGGGAGGATACAATGAGCAGTTCTTC. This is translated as CASSLAPVGALTGGYNEQFF. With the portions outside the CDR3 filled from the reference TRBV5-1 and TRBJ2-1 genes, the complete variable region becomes KAGVTQTPRYLIKTRGQQVTLSCSPISGHRSVSWYQQTPGQGLQFLFEYFSETQRNKGNFPGRFSGRQFSNSRSEMNVSTLELGDSALYLCASSLAPVGALTGGYNEQFFGPGTRLTVL.